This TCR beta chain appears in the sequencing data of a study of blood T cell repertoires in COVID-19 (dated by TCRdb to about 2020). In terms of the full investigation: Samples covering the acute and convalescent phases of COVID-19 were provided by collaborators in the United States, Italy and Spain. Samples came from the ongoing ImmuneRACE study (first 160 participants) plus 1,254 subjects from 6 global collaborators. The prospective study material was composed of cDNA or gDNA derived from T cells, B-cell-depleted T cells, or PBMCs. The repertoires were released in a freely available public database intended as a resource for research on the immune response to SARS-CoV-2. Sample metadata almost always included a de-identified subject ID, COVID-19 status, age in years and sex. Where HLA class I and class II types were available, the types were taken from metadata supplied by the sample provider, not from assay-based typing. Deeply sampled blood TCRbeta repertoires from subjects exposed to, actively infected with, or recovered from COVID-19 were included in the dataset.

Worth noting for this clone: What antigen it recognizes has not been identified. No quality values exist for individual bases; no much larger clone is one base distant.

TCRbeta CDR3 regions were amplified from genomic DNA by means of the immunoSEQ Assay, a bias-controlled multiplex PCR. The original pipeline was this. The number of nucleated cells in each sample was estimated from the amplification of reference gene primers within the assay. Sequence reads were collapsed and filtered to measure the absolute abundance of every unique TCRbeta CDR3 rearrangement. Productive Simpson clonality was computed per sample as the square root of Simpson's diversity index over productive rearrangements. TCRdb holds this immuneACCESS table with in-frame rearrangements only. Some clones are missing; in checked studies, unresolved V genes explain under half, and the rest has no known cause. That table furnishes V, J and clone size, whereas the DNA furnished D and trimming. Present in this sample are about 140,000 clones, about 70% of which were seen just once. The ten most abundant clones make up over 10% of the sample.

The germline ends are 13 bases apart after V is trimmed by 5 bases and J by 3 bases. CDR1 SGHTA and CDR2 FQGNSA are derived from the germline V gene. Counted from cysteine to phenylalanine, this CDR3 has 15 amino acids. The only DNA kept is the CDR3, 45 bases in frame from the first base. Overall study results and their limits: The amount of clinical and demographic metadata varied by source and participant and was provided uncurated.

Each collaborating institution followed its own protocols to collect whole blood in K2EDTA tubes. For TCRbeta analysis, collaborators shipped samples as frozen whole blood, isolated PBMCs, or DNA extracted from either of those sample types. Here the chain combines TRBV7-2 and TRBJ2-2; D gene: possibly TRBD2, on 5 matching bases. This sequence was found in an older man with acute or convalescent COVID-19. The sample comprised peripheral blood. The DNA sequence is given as TGTGCCAGCAGCCCCCAGAGGACTGACACCGGGGAGCTGTTTTTT. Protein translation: CASSPQRTDTGELFF.